This T cell receptor (beta chain) is drawn from a study of blood T cell repertoires in COVID-19 (dated by TCRdb to the early 2020s). General notes on the study: Samples from collaborators originated in the United States, Italy and Spain and spanned both the acute and convalescent phases of COVID-19. A de-identified subject ID, COVID-19 status, age in years and sex were almost always included in the sample metadata. The repertoires were released in a freely available public database intended as a resource for research on the immune response to SARS-CoV-2. Where available, HLA class I and class II types were obtained from metadata supplied by the sample provider rather than from assay-based typing. Subjects who had been exposed to COVID-19, were actively infected with it, or had recovered from it provided the deeply sampled blood TCRbeta repertoires that made up the dataset. The material from the prospective study consisted of cDNA or gDNA derived from T cells, B-cell-depleted T cells, or PBMCs. The samples were drawn from the first 160 participants of the ongoing ImmuneRACE study and from over 950 subjects provided by 6 global collaborators.

Overall results and qualifications from the work: Clinical and demographic metadata were provided uncurated, with the amount varying by source and participant.

TCRbeta CDR3 regions were amplified from genomic DNA by means of the immunoSEQ Assay, a bias-controlled multiplex PCR. In the source study's methods: Within the assay, amplification of reference gene primers was used to estimate how many nucleated cells each sample contained. Sequence reads were collapsed and filtered to measure the absolute abundance of every unique TCRbeta CDR3 rearrangement. Productive Simpson clonality was computed per sample as the square root of Simpson's diversity index over productive rearrangements. TCRdb limited this immuneACCESS table to in-frame rearrangements with V and J called. A share of clones is missing; checked studies link under half to unresolved V genes, and the rest is unexplained. The V and J calls and clone size come from that table; D and trimming were worked out from the DNA. The sample records roughly 230,000 clones, over 75% of which are singletons. About 0.7% of the sample rests with the top ten.

Whole blood was collected in K2EDTA tubes by collaborating institutions according to the institutions' own protocols. For TCRbeta analysis, collaborators shipped samples in one of three forms: frozen whole blood, isolated PBMCs, or DNA extracted from either of those sample types. In the case of this clone: It has no known antigen specificity. There are no base qualities to consult, and no much larger clone falls within one base.

The germline V gene sets CDR1 to KGHSH and CDR2 to LQKENI. The CDR3 runs 19 amino acids, cysteine and phenylalanine included. CDR3 DNA is the only sequence kept; it has 57 bases, read in frame from the first base. Relative to germline, V is missing 3 bases and J is missing 0 bases, with 13 bases of the junction outside any gene match. The sequencing sample was made of peripheral blood. The TCR was taken from a human donor in a cohort sampled during active COVID-19. The V gene is TRBV18 and the J gene is TRBJ1-5, and 8 junction bases match TRBD1. At the DNA level, the sequence is TGTGCCAGCTCACCCACCCTGGCAGGGGGCTCCTATAGCAATCAGCCCCAGCATTTT. This translates into CASSPTLAGGSYSNQPQHF.